This is a list of T cell receptor beta chains from one sample in a study of blood T cell repertoires in COVID-19. This table comes from immunoSEQ multiplex PCR, and its TCRdb copy is limited to in-frame clones, with some not included. The table lists tens of thousands of clones, roughly 87% of them singletons. The sequenced sample was peripheral blood. The receptors were sampled from a woman aged 45-59 years with active COVID-19. Each CDR3 is given with its conserved first and last residue. The order of the fields is CDR3 length, J gene, clone size, V gene, D gene, CDR3 protein, CDR3 DNA. D genes are given only for firm matches. Not all rows give a size; the values are once, few, many and, for expanded clones, a class.

cdr3_length: 14
j_call: TRBJ1-1
clone_size: -
v_call: TRBV14
d_call: -
cdr3_aa: CASSFGRGNTEAFF
cdr3_nt: TGTGCCAGCAGCTTTGGGAGGGGGAACACTGAAGCTTTCTTT

cdr3_length: 15
j_call: TRBJ2-7
clone_size: -
v_call: TRBV5-1
d_call: TRBD2
cdr3_aa: CASSHPGLAGLEQYF
cdr3_nt: TGCGCCAGCAGCCATCCGGGACTAGCGGGACTAGAGCAGTACTTC

cdr3_length: 13
j_call: TRBJ2-2
clone_size: -
v_call: TRBV30
d_call: -
cdr3_aa: CAWNQGGTGELFF
cdr3_nt: TGTGCCTGGAACCAGGGCGGCACCGGGGAGCTGTTTTTT

cdr3_length: 15
j_call: TRBJ2-2
clone_size: -
v_call: TRBV19
d_call: TRBD2
cdr3_aa: CASSGGGGPAGELFF
cdr3_nt: TGTGCCAGTAGTGGTGGGGGAGGGCCGGCCGGGGAGCTGTTTTTT

cdr3_length: 16
j_call: TRBJ2-1
clone_size: -
v_call: TRBV7-2
d_call: TRBD2
cdr3_aa: CASRSSPGGSYNEQFF
cdr3_nt: TGTGCCAGCAGATCCTCGCCCGGGGGGTCCTACAATGAGCAGTTCTTC

cdr3_length: 18
j_call: TRBJ1-6
clone_size: -
v_call: TRBV9
d_call: -
cdr3_aa: CASSVVGGTESYNSPLHF
cdr3_nt: TGTGCCAGCAGCGTAGTCGGAGGGACGGAATCCTATAATTCACCCCTCCACTTT

cdr3_length: 14
j_call: TRBJ2-5
clone_size: -
v_call: TRBV7-8
d_call: TRBD1
cdr3_aa: CASSLGTGLETQYF
cdr3_nt: TGTGCCAGCAGCTTAGGGACAGGGTTAGAGACCCAGTACTTC

cdr3_length: 13
j_call: TRBJ2-5
clone_size: -
v_call: TRBV3-1/TRBV3-2
d_call: TRBD1
cdr3_aa: CASSRDRGETQYF
cdr3_nt: TGTGCCAGCAGCCGGGACAGGGGCGAGACCCAGTACTTC

cdr3_length: 13
j_call: TRBJ1-1
clone_size: -
v_call: TRBV11-3
d_call: -
cdr3_aa: CASSQGMNTEAFF
cdr3_nt: TGTGCCAGCAGTCAGGGCATGAACACTGAAGCTTTCTTT

cdr3_length: 14
j_call: TRBJ2-4
clone_size: -
v_call: TRBV7-9
d_call: -
cdr3_aa: CASSLASAKNIQYF
cdr3_nt: TGTGCCAGCAGCTTAGCTAGTGCCAAAAACATTCAGTACTTC

cdr3_length: 19
j_call: TRBJ2-7
clone_size: -
v_call: TRBV21-1
d_call: -
cdr3_aa: CASSTPGQLSGHHDYEQYF
cdr3_nt: TGTGCCAGCAGCACACCGGGACAGCTCTCGGGGCACCACGACTACGAGCAGTACTTC

cdr3_length: 15
j_call: TRBJ2-7
clone_size: -
v_call: TRBV11-2
d_call: TRBD2
cdr3_aa: CASSLDLAGGLEQYF
cdr3_nt: TGTGCCAGCAGCTTAGATTTGGCGGGAGGACTCGAGCAGTACTTC

cdr3_length: 14
j_call: TRBJ2-5
clone_size: -
v_call: TRBV29-1
d_call: TRBD1
cdr3_aa: CSVGDSLLAETQYF
cdr3_nt: TGCAGCGTTGGGGACAGCCTTCTTGCGGAGACCCAGTACTTC

cdr3_length: 16
j_call: TRBJ2-7
clone_size: -
v_call: TRBV27
d_call: TRBD1
cdr3_aa: CASSLAGTGSSYEQYF
cdr3_nt: TGTGCCAGCAGTCTAGCAGGGACAGGGAGCTCCTACGAGCAGTACTTC

cdr3_length: 14
j_call: TRBJ1-4
clone_size: few
v_call: TRBV6-6
d_call: -
cdr3_aa: CASSTAATNEKLFF
cdr3_nt: TGTGCCAGCAGTACAGCGGCAACTAATGAAAAACTGTTTTTT

cdr3_length: 15
j_call: TRBJ2-1
clone_size: -
v_call: TRBV9
d_call: TRBD1
cdr3_aa: CASSVEGQGADEQFF
cdr3_nt: TGTGCCAGCAGCGTAGAGGGACAGGGGGCCGACGAGCAGTTCTTC

cdr3_length: 17
j_call: TRBJ2-1
clone_size: -
v_call: TRBV7-2
d_call: TRBD2
cdr3_aa: CASSGSSGTRPYNEQFF
cdr3_nt: TGTGCCAGCAGCGGTTCTAGCGGTACCCGCCCCTACAATGAGCAGTTCTTC

cdr3_length: 16
j_call: TRBJ2-2
clone_size: -
v_call: TRBV6-5
d_call: -
cdr3_aa: CASSYLGAGFTGELFF
cdr3_nt: TGTGCCAGCAGTTACCTAGGGGCAGGCTTTACCGGGGAGCTGTTTTTT

cdr3_length: 11
j_call: TRBJ1-2
clone_size: -
v_call: TRBV20-1
d_call: -
cdr3_aa: CSAREDYGYTF
cdr3_nt: TGCAGTGCTAGGGAGGACTATGGCTACACCTTC

cdr3_length: 14
j_call: TRBJ2-1
clone_size: -
v_call: TRBV27
d_call: TRBD2
cdr3_aa: CASSPSGSSSEQFF
cdr3_nt: TGTGCCAGCAGTCCTAGCGGGAGTAGTAGTGAGCAGTTCTTC

cdr3_length: 12
j_call: TRBJ1-1
clone_size: once
v_call: TRBV28
d_call: -
cdr3_aa: CASSLIGTEAFF
cdr3_nt: TGTGCCAGCAGTTTGATCGGGACTGAAGCTTTCTTT

cdr3_length: 14
j_call: TRBJ1-6
clone_size: -
v_call: TRBV7-3
d_call: TRBD1
cdr3_aa: CASSPTGSNSPLHF
cdr3_nt: TGTGCCAGCAGCCCGACAGGGTCCAATTCACCCCTCCACTTT

cdr3_length: 18
j_call: TRBJ2-7
clone_size: -
v_call: TRBV14
d_call: TRBD2
cdr3_aa: CASSQGPLGGSIVYEQYF
cdr3_nt: TGTGCCAGCAGCCAGGGCCCCTTGGGCGGGAGTATAGTCTACGAGCAGTACTTC

cdr3_length: 11
j_call: TRBJ2-7
clone_size: -
v_call: TRBV6-6
d_call: TRBD2
cdr3_aa: CAMGPGGEQYF
cdr3_nt: TGTGCCATGGGACCGGGGGGAGAGCAGTACTTC

cdr3_length: 13
j_call: TRBJ2-7
clone_size: -
v_call: TRBV11-2
d_call: -
cdr3_aa: CASSRDNSYEQYF
cdr3_nt: TGTGCCAGCAGCCGGGACAACTCCTACGAGCAGTACTTC

cdr3_length: 17
j_call: TRBJ2-5
clone_size: -
v_call: TRBV12-2
d_call: -
cdr3_aa: CASRLCFSGRSEETQYF
cdr3_nt: TGTGCAAGTCGCTTATGTTTTAGCGGGAGATCAGAAGAGACCCAGTACTTC

cdr3_length: 14
j_call: TRBJ2-7
clone_size: -
v_call: TRBV3-1/TRBV3-2
d_call: TRBD2
cdr3_aa: CASYGGGRNNEQYF
cdr3_nt: TGTGCCAGCTACGGTGGCGGGAGAAACAACGAGCAGTACTTC

cdr3_length: 15
j_call: TRBJ2-1
clone_size: -
v_call: TRBV9
d_call: TRBD1
cdr3_aa: CASSFTGQGANEQFF
cdr3_nt: TGTGCCAGCAGCTTTACGGGACAGGGGGCCAATGAGCAGTTCTTC

cdr3_length: 15
j_call: TRBJ2-7
clone_size: -
v_call: TRBV5-1
d_call: TRBD1
cdr3_aa: CASSLGGQGSREQYF
cdr3_nt: TGCGCCAGCAGCTTGGGGGGACAGGGGAGTAGGGAGCAGTACTTC

cdr3_length: 13
j_call: TRBJ2-3
clone_size: -
v_call: TRBV7-3
d_call: -
cdr3_aa: CASSPFSTDTQYF
cdr3_nt: TGTGCCAGCAGTCCTTTTAGCACAGATACGCAGTATTTT

cdr3_length: 14
j_call: TRBJ1-1
clone_size: -
v_call: TRBV5-1
d_call: -
cdr3_aa: CASSSMQGYTEAFF
cdr3_nt: TGCGCCAGCAGCTCTATGCAGGGTTACACTGAAGCTTTCTTT

cdr3_length: 15
j_call: TRBJ2-1
clone_size: -
v_call: TRBV5-6
d_call: TRBD2
cdr3_aa: CASSSRLAEYNEQFF
cdr3_nt: TGTGCCAGCAGCTCACGACTAGCCGAATACAATGAGCAGTTCTTC

cdr3_length: 11
j_call: TRBJ2-5
clone_size: -
v_call: TRBV6-5
d_call: -
cdr3_aa: CASSFSGLQYF
cdr3_nt: TGTGCCAGCAGTTTTTCGGGACTCCAGTACTTC

cdr3_length: 11
j_call: TRBJ1-1
clone_size: -
v_call: TRBV12-3/TRBV12-4
d_call: -
cdr3_aa: CASSFGGRAFF
cdr3_nt: TGTGCCAGCAGTTTCGGGGGTAGAGCTTTCTTT

cdr3_length: 18
j_call: TRBJ2-3
clone_size: -
v_call: TRBV4-1
d_call: TRBD1
cdr3_aa: CASSPKPFRQGVTDTQYF
cdr3_nt: TGCGCCAGCAGCCCCAAACCTTTCCGCCAGGGGGTCACAGATACGCAGTATTTT

cdr3_length: 17
j_call: TRBJ2-3
clone_size: once
v_call: TRBV27
d_call: -
cdr3_aa: CASSSLSGGSSRDTQYF
cdr3_nt: TGTGCCAGCAGTTCCCTCTCTGGGGGGAGCTCCAGAGATACGCAGTATTTT

cdr3_length: 16
j_call: TRBJ2-1
clone_size: -
v_call: TRBV6-1
d_call: TRBD1
cdr3_aa: CASSEARGGFYNEQFF
cdr3_nt: TGTGCCAGCAGTGAAGCGCGAGGGGGCTTCTACAATGAGCAGTTCTTC

cdr3_length: 14
j_call: TRBJ1-4
clone_size: -
v_call: TRBV4-1
d_call: -
cdr3_aa: CASRTREEGEKLFF
cdr3_nt: TGCGCCAGCAGAACCCGGGAAGAAGGGGAAAAACTGTTTTTT

cdr3_length: 11
j_call: TRBJ1-1
clone_size: -
v_call: TRBV3-1/TRBV3-2
d_call: -
cdr3_aa: CASSRGAEAFF
cdr3_nt: TGTGCCAGCAGCCGGGGGGCTGAAGCTTTCTTT

cdr3_length: 16
j_call: TRBJ2-6
clone_size: -
v_call: TRBV6-5
d_call: -
cdr3_aa: CASSYSGVAGANVLTF
cdr3_nt: TGTGCCAGCAGTTACTCAGGGGTAGCCGGGGCCAACGTCCTGACTTTC

cdr3_length: 14
j_call: TRBJ2-5
clone_size: once
v_call: TRBV27
d_call: TRBD1
cdr3_aa: CASSLSGTAKTQYF
cdr3_nt: TGTGCCAGCAGTTTGTCCGGGACAGCAAAGACCCAGTACTTC

cdr3_length: 15
j_call: TRBJ1-3
clone_size: -
v_call: TRBV19
d_call: -
cdr3_aa: CASSTDTLMGNTIYF
cdr3_nt: TGTGCCAGTAGTACGGACACCCTAATGGGAAACACCATATATTTT